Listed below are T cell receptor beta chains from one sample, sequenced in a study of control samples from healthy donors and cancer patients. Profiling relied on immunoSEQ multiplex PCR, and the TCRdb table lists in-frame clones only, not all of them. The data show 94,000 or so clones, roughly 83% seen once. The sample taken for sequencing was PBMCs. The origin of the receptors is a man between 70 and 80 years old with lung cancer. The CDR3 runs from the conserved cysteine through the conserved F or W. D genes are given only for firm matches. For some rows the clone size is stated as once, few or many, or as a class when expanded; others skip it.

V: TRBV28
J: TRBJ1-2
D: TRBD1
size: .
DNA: TGTGCCAGCAGTCTGCTCACAGGGGGCCTGGGTTATGGCTACACCTTC
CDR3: CASSLLTGGLGYGYTF

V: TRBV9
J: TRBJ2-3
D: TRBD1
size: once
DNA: TGTGCCAGCAGCAGTACCCTACAGGGGCTGGCAGATACGCAGTATTTT
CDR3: CASSSTLQGLADTQYF

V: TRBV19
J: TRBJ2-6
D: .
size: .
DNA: TGTGCCAGTAGTATCGACAGTCCTGGGGCCAACGTCCTGACTTTC
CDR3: CASSIDSPGANVLTF

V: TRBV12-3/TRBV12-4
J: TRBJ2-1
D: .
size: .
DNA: TGTGCCAGCAGTTTAAGGGGCGGGCAGTTCTTC
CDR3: CASSLRGGQFF

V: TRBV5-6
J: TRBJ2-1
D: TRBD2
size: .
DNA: TGTGCCAGCAGCTCAAGACTAGCGGGGGGCATCTATGAGCAGTTCTTC
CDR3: CASSSRLAGGIYEQFF

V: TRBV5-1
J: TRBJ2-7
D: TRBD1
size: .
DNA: TGCGCCAGCAGGTGGACAGGGGGGAGCGAGCAGTACTTC
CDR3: CASRWTGGSEQYF

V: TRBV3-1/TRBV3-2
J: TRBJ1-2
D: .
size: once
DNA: TGTGCCAGCAGCCAAGCCGGGACGGCTAACTATGGCTACACCTTC
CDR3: CASSQAGTANYGYTF

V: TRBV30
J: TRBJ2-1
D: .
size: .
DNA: TGTGCCTGGAGTGTCCCAGGGTGGAATAATGAGCAGTTCTTC
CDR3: CAWSVPGWNNEQFF

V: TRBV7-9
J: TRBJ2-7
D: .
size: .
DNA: TGTGCCAGCAGCCCGCGAAGTGCCGTCGAGCAGTACTTC
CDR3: CASSPRSAVEQYF

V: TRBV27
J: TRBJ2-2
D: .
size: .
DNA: TGTGCCAGCAGTCCCGGGACACTAAACACCGGGGAGCTGTTTTTT
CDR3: CASSPGTLNTGELFF

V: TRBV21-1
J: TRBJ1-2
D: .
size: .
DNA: TGTGCCAGCAGCTGGGTATTTAGGACAGTAAACTATGGCTACACCTTC
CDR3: CASSWVFRTVNYGYTF

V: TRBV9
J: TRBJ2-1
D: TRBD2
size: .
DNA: TGTGCCAGCAGCCTCAGACTAGCTATCTCGTACAATGAGCAGTTCTTC
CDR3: CASSLRLAISYNEQFF

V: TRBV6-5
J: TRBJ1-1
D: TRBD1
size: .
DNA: TGTGCCAGCAGACCCCACAGGGGGAACACTGAAGCTTTCTTT
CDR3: CASRPHRGNTEAFF

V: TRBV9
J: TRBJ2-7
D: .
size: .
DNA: TGTGCCAGCAGCGTAGGAACGGGCAACACCTACGAGCAGTACTTC
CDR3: CASSVGTGNTYEQYF

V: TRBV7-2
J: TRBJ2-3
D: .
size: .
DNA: TGTGCCAGCAGCTTACCTGGGTCGAATACGCAGTATTTT
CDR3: CASSLPGSNTQYF

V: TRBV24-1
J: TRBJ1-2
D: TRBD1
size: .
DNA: TGTGCCACCAGTGGATTACAGGGGGGAGGCTACTATGGCTACACCTTC
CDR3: CATSGLQGGGYYGYTF

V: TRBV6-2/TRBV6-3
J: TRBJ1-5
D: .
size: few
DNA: TGTGCCAGCAGTTACGGAGGGGCCCGTAATCAGCCCCAGCATTTT
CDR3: CASSYGGARNQPQHF

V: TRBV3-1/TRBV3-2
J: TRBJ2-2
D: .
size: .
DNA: TGTGCCAGCTCTAGAAACGCGAACACCGGGGAGCTGTTTTTT
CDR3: CASSRNANTGELFF

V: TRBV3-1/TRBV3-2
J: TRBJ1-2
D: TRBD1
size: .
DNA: TGTGCCAGCAGCCAAGACGGGACAGGATTCTATGGCTACACCTTC
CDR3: CASSQDGTGFYGYTF

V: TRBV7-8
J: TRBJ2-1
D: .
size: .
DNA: TGTGCCAGCAGCTTAGAGGTAACGAATGAGCAGTTCTTC
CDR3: CASSLEVTNEQFF

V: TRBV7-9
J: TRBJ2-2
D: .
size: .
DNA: TGTGCCAGCAGCTTATTCTTGGGGGCCGGGGAGCTGTTTTTT
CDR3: CASSLFLGAGELFF

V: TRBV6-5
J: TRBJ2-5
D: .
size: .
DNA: TGTGCCAGCAGAACCTTCGGAGGGAGGGAGACCCAGTACTTC
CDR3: CASRTFGGRETQYF

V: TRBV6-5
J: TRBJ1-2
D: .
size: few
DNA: TGTGCCAGCAGTTCTTGGACGGATTTTTATAGCTACACCTTC
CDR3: CASSSWTDFYSYTF

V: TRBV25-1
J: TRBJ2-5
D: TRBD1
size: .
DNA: TGTGCCAGCAGTCCAGACAGGGGGCGGCAGGAGACCCAGTACTTC
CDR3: CASSPDRGRQETQYF

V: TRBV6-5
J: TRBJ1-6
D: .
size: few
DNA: TGTGCCAGCAGTTACTCGCGGCAGGGGCCTGAGCCCCTCCACTTT
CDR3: CASSYSRQGPEPLHF

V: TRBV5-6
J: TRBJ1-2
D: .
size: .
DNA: TGTGCCAGCAGCTTTACCACAGGATCAATGGGACTTGGCTACACCTTC
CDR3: CASSFTTGSMGLGYTF

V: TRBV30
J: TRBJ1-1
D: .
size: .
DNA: TGTGCCTCCTCCTTGAACACTGAAGCTTTCTTT
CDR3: CASSLNTEAFF

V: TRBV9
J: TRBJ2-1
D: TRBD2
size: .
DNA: TGTGCCAGCAGCCCTCGACTAGCGGGGGGGCGGAATGAGCAGTTCTTC
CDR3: CASSPRLAGGRNEQFF

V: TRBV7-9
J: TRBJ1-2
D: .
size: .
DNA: TGTGCCAGCAGTCCCGGCAGGGTCGGGCAAGCTTTAGCTAACTATGGCTACACCTTC
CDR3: CASSPGRVGQALANYGYTF

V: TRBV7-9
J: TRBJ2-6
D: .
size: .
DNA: TGTGCCAGCAGCTTCATCGTCGGGGGGGCCAACGTCCTGACTTTC
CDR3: CASSFIVGGANVLTF

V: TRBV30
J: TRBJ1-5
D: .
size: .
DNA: TGTGCCTGGAGTGTATCCAGGAGAAATCAGCCCCAGCATTTT
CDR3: CAWSVSRRNQPQHF

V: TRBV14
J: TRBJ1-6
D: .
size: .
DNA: TGTGCCAGCAGCCAAGTTCCACAGTCGGGGGGTTCACCCCTCCACTTT
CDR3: CASSQVPQSGGSPLHF

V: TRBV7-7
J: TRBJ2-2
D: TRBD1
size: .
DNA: TGTGCCAGCAGCTTTGGACAGGGAACCGGGGAGCTGTTTTTT
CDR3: CASSFGQGTGELFF

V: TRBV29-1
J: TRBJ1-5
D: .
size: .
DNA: TGCAGCGTTCGGGAGGGGGATCAGCCCCAGCATTTT
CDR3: CSVREGDQPQHF

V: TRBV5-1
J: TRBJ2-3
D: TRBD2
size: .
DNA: TGCGCCAGCAGCTTGGGAATGACTAGCGGACGCACAGATACGCAGTATTTT
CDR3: CASSLGMTSGRTDTQYF

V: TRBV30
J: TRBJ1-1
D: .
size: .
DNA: TGTGCCTGGAGTGTGAACTCGGACAGCCAAGCTTTCTTT
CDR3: CAWSVNSDSQAFF

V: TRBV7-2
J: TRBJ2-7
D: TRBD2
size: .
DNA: TGTGCCAGCTCTTTCGGGGGGGCCTACGAGCAGTACTTC
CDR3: CASSFGGAYEQYF